This passage covers 18 T cell receptor beta chains from one sample sequenced in a study of shared clonotypes between healthy human individuals. Profiled with immunoSEQ multiplex PCR; TCRdb holds only in-frame clones, not every one. This sample has some 510,000 clones, with 79% found just once. The sample consisted of PBMCs. Source of these receptors: a woman in her forties in good health. Some clones in this sample may be carry-over from other donors' samples.

This CDR3 reads CASSHGTNQETQYF. DNA for the CDR3: TGTGCCAGCAGTCACGGGACCAACCAAGAGACCCAGTACTTC. V and J are TRBV5-8 and TRBJ2-5; D tentatively fits TRBD1 or TRBD2 (5 bases each). Per the germline V gene, CDR1 is SGHTS and CDR2 is YDEGEE. Deletions cut 5 bases from V and 0 bases from J, with 11 bases between. The length of the CDR3 is 14 residues.

This clone was counted once. V usage is TRBV7-8 and J usage is TRBJ2-5; 8 bases are shared with TRBD1. Germline trimming cut 4 bases from V and 4 bases from J; bases unmatched to any gene: 8. Germline assignment: CDR1 SGHVS and CDR2 FQNEAQ. CDR3 size: 15 residues. The CDR3 region is CASSSPRTGSETQYF. In DNA form, the CDR3 reads TGTGCCAGCAGCTCCCCTCGGACAGGGTCAGAGACCCAGTACTTC.

This chain links TRBV27 with TRBJ1-4; a possible D gene is TRBD1 (5 bases). Trimming stripped 3 bases from V and 4 bases from J, with 6 bases between. The germline CDR1 and CDR2 sequences are MNHEY and SMNVEV (reference sequence). The CDR3 contains 13 residues. The CDR3 sequence is CASSFRGNEKLFF. In DNA, the CDR3 is TGTGCCAGCAGTTTTAGGGGTAATGAAAAACTGTTTTTT.

The chain couples TRBV14 to TRBJ2-1, with 12 nucleotides matching TRBD2. After removal of 1 base from V and 1 base from J, the junction contained 20 bases not matched to a gene. Germline CDR1 is SGHDN and CDR2 is FVKESK. The CDR3 contains 23 residues. CDR3 region: CASSQVWTGRLAGDGESYNEQFF. CDR3 nucleotides: TGTGCCAGCAGCCAAGTTTGGACAGGGAGACTAGCGGGAGACGGGGAATCCTACAATGAGCAGTTCTTC.

The chain combines TRBV4-1 with TRBJ2-7; 8 bases match TRBD1. The germline V gene has CDR1 MGHRA and CDR2 YSYEKL. The CDR3 is 15 amino acids. The J segment lost 2 bases and the V segment lost 1 base, leaving 4 bases of the junction unmatched. CDR3 residues: CASSQAVTGAYEQYF. The CDR3 coding sequence is TGCGCCAGCAGCCAAGCGGTGACAGGGGCCTACGAGCAGTACTTC.

This rearrangement joins TRBV9 to TRBJ1-2, with a tentative D call TRBD1 (6 bases). Germline V gene sequence: CDR1 SGDLS, CDR2 YYNGEE. This CDR3 comprises 15 residues. V was trimmed by 1 base and J by 3 bases, leaving 13 bases between them. The CDR3 DNA reads as TGTGCCAGCAGCGTAAACACAGGGAAGGACTATGGCTACACCTTC. Its protein product is CASSVNTGKDYGYTF. The full variable domain, completed using reference TRBV9 and TRBJ1-2, is DSGVTQTPKHLITATGQRVTLRCSPRSGDLSVYWYQQSLDQGLQFLIQYYNGEERAKGNILERFSAQQFPDLHSELNLSSLELGDSALYFCASSVNTGKDYGYTFGSGTRLTVV.

The chain's CDR3 is CASRAANTEAFF. CDR3 bases: TGCGCCAGCAGGGCTGCGAACACTGAAGCTTTCTTT. The chain couples TRBV10-2 to TRBJ1-1; D is unresolved. The germline V gene encodes CDR1 WSHSY and CDR2 SAAADI. The CDR3 totals 12 residues. The ends were cut back, 6 bases at V and 1 base at J, with 6 bases in the middle.

The chain uses TRBV28 and TRBJ1-1; 8 bases line up with TRBD1. The CDR3 spans 14 residues. J gave up 3 bases and V 6 bases, and 6 bases lay outside the gene matches. The V gene's germline CDR1 is MDHEN and CDR2 SYDVKM. CDR3 nucleotides: TGTGCCAGCAGGGGACAGGTGAGGTACACTGAAGCTTTCTTT. It specifies CASRGQVRYTEAFF.

This chain connects TRBV7-9 to TRBJ1-5; D unclear. With 6 bases removed from V and 5 bases from J, the gap between germline ends came to 11 bases. This CDR3 is 13 amino acids long. Per the germline V gene, CDR1 is SEHNR and CDR2 is FQNEAQ (reference sequence). The CDR3 protein is CASRRGRDQPQHF. CDR3 in DNA: TGTGCCAGCAGACGAGGGAGGGATCAGCCCCAGCATTTT.

V gene TRBV27 combines with J gene TRBJ1-2, with TRBD1 matching over 10 bases. The germline gives CDR1 MNHEY, CDR2 SMNVEV (reference sequence). After removal of 4 bases from V and 4 bases from J, the junction contained 0 bases not matched to a gene. This CDR3 comprises 13 residues. The CDR3 DNA reads TGTGCCAGCAGTTGGACAGGGGGCTATGGCTACACCTTC. This sequence encodes CASSWTGGYGYTF.

The DNA for the CDR3 is TGCGCCAGCAGCCAAGAGGCGACAGGGGGCGCGGGCAATCAGCCCCAGCATTTT. This encodes CASSQEATGGAGNQPQHF. The chain uses TRBV4-1 and TRBJ1-5; TRBD1 agrees at 10 bases. The CDR3 is made up of 18 amino acids. With 0 bases clipped from V and 2 bases from J, the junction kept 7 bases outside the gene matches. Germline CDR1 is MGHRA and CDR2 is YSYEKL.

This chain joins TRBV18 and TRBJ2-1; 7 bases map to TRBD1. The CDR3 contains 14 residues. Germline V gene sequence: CDR1 KGHSH, CDR2 LQKENI. Unmatched junction bases numbered 7, after V lost 5 bases and J lost 6 bases. CDR3 sequence: CASSSSGQFNEQFF. CDR3 DNA sequence: TGTGCCAGCTCATCCTCGGGACAGTTCAATGAGCAGTTCTTC.

V usage is TRBV28 and J usage is TRBJ2-2; 7 positions match TRBD2. The length of the CDR3 is 15 residues. The J segment lost 4 bases and the V segment lost 2 bases, leaving 4 bases of the junction unmatched. Germline V lookup: CDR1 MDHEN, CDR2 SYDVKM. CDR3 sequence reads: CASSLRGGITGELFF. Written as DNA, the CDR3 is TGTGCCAGCAGTTTACGGGGAGGGATCACCGGGGAGCTGTTTTTT.

The chain uses TRBV7-5 and TRBJ1-2; TRBD1, the table's D call, was not compared with the DNA. TRBV7-5 is a documented pseudogene. The CDR3 is made up of 15 amino acids. The CDR3 is CARSSKATVNYGYTF. As DNA, the CDR3 is TGTGCCAGAAGCTCCAAAGCGACAGTGAACTATGGCTACACCTTC.

This clone was counted once. This rearrangement joins TRBV29-1 to TRBJ1-4; 9 bases agree with TRBD1. Germline CDR1 is SQVTM and CDR2 is ANQGSEA. The CDR3 sequence is 17 residues long. The J segment lost 7 bases and the V segment lost 1 base, leaving 13 bases of the junction unmatched. The CDR3 protein is CSVEGGTGWGGGEKLFF. In nucleotides, the CDR3 is TGCAGCGTTGAAGGGGGGACAGGGTGGGGTGGCGGTGAAAAACTGTTTTTT.

This sequence joins TRBV5-4 and TRBJ2-7; tentative D call: TRBD2 (6 bases). V lost 4 bases, J lost 2 bases, and 13 bases lay in between. The CDR3 spans 14 residues. Germline values: CDR1 SGHNT, CDR2 YYREEE (reference sequence). Here the CDR3 DNA reads TGTGCCAGCAGCCCCCGGGACTCCGCCTACGAGCAGTACTTC. Translating gives CASSPRDSAYEQYF.

This CDR3 is CASSRTPLMGTDTQYF. In DNA, the CDR3 is TGTGCCAGCAGCCGTACACCTCTTATGGGCACAGATACGCAGTATTTT. The rearrangement links TRBV11-2 to TRBJ2-3; D is unresolved. Trimming cost V 5 bases and J 1 base, with 16 bases left between them. Germline V gene data show CDR1 as SGHAT and CDR2 as FQNNGV. The CDR3 is 16 residues long.

This clone has just one count. The chain carries TRBV30 and TRBJ2-1; the D call may be TRBD1 or TRBD2 (5 bases each). V lost 0 bases and J 9 bases, leaving 15 bases between the germline ends. CDR3 size: 14 residues. The germline V gene encodes CDR1 GTSNPN and CDR2 SVGIG (reference sequence). CDR3 in DNA: TGTGCCTGGAGTGTAAGGGGTTCTGGGAGTGAGCAGTTCTTC. Amino acid sequence: CAWSVRGSGSEQFF.